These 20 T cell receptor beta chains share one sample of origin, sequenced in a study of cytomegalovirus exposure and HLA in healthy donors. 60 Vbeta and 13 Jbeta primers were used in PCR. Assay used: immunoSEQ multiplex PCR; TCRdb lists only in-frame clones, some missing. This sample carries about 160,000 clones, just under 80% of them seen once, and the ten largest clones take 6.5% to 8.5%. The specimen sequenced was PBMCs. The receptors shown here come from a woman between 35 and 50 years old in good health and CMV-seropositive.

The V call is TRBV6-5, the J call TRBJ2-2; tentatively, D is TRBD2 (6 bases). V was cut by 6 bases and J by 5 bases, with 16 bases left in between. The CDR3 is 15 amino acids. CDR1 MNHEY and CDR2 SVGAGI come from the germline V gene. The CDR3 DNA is TGTGCCAGCAGGTCCCCCACGGGAGAAACCGGGGAGCTGTTTTTT. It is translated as CASRSPTGETGELFF.

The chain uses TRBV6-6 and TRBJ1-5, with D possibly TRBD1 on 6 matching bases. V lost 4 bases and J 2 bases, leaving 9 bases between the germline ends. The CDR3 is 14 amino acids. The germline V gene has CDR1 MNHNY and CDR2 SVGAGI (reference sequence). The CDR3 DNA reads TGTGCCAGCAGTTCAGGGGAAGGCAATCAGCCCCAGCATTTT. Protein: CASSSGEGNQPQHF.

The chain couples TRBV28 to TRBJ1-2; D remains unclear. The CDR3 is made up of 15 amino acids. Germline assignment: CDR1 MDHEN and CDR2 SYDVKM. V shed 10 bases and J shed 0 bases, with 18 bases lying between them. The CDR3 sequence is CATSGGFGTNYGYTF. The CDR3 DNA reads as TGTGCCACCTCTGGAGGCTTTGGGACTAACTATGGCTACACCTTC.

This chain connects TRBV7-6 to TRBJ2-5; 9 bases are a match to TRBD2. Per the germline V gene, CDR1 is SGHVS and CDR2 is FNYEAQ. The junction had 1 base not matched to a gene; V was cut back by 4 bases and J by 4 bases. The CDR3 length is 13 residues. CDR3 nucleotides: TGTGCCAGCAGCTCAGCGGGGGGAGAGACCCAGTACTTC. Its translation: CASSSAGGETQYF.

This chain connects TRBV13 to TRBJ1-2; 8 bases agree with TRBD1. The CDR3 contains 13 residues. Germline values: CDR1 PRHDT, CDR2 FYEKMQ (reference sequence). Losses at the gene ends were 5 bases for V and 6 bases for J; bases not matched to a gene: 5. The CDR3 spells CASSTDRVNGYTF. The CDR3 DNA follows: TGTGCCAGCAGCACGGACAGGGTTAATGGCTACACCTTC.

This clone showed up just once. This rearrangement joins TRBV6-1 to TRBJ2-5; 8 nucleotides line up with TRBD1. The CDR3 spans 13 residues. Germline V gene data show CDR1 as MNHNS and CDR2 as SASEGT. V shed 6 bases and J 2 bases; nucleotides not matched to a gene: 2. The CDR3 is CASRRTGQETQYF. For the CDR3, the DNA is TGTGCCAGCAGAAGGACAGGGCAAGAGACCCAGTACTTC.

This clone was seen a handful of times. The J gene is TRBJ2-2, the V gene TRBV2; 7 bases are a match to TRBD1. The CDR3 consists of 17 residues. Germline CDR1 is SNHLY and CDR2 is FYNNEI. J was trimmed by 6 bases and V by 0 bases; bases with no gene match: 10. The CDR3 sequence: CASSEAAGGMGAGELFF. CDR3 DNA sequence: TGTGCCAGCAGTGAAGCGGCAGGGGGAATGGGGGCCGGGGAGCTGTTTTTT.

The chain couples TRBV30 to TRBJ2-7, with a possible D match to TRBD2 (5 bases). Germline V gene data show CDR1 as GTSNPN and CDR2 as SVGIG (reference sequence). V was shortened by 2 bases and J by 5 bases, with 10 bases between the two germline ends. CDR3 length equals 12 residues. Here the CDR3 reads CAWSTQEDEQYF. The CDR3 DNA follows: TGTGCCTGGAGTACCCAGGAGGACGAGCAGTACTTC. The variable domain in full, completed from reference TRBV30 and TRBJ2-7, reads SQTIHQWPATLVQPVGSPLSLECTVEGTSNPNLYWYRQAAGRGLQLLFYSVGIGQISSEVPQNLSASRPQDRQFILSSKKLLLSDSGFYLCAWSTQEDEQYFGPGTRLTVT.

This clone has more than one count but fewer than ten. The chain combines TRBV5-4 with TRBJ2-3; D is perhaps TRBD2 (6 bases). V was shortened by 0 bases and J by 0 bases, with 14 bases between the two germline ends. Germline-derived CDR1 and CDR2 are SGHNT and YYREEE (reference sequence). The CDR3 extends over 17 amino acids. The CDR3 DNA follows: TGTGCCAGCAGCTTGGCCGGGCGGGGAAGAAGCACAGATACGCAGTATTTT. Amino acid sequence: CASSLAGRGRSTDTQYF.

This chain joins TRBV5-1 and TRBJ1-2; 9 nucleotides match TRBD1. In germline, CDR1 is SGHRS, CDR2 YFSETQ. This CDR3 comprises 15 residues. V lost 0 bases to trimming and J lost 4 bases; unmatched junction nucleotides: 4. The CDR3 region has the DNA TGCGCCAGCAGCTTGGTCACAGGGGGCACCTATGGCTACACCTTC. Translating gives CASSLVTGGTYGYTF. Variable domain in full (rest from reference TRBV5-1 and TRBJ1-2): KAGVTQTPRYLIKTRGQQVTLSCSPISGHRSVSWYQQTPGQGLQFLFEYFSETQRNKGNFPGRFSGRQFSNSRSEMNVSTLELGDSALYLCASSLVTGGTYGYTFGSGTRLTVV.

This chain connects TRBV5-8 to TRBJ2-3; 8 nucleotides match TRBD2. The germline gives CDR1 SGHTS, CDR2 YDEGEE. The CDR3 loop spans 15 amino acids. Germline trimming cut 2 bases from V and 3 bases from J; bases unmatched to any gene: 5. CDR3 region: CASSFRVAGTDTQYF. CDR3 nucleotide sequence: TGTGCCAGCAGCTTTCGGGTAGCGGGGACAGATACGCAGTATTTT.

CDR3 region: CASSSGTAKTGEQYF. The CDR3 coding sequence is TGTGCCAGTAGTTCTGGGACAGCTAAGACGGGGGAGCAGTACTTC. The rearrangement links TRBV19 to TRBJ2-5, with D possibly being TRBD1 (7 bases). The CDR3 sequence is 15 residues long. Deletions cut 5 bases from V and 11 bases from J, with 24 bases between. Germline lookup yields CDR1 LNHDA and CDR2 SQIVND (reference sequence).

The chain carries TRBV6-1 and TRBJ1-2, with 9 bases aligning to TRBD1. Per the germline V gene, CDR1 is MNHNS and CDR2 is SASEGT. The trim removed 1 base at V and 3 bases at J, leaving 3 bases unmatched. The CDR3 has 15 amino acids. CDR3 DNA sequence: TGTGCCAGCAGTGAAGGACAGGGGGGTCACTATGGCTACACCTTC. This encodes CASSEGQGGHYGYTF.

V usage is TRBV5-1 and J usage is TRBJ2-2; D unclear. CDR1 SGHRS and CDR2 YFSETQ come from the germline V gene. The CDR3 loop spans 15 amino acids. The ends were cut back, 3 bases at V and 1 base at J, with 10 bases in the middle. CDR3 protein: CASSSTSWNTGELFF. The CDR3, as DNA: TGCGCCAGCAGCTCCACTTCCTGGAACACCGGGGAGCTGTTTTTT.

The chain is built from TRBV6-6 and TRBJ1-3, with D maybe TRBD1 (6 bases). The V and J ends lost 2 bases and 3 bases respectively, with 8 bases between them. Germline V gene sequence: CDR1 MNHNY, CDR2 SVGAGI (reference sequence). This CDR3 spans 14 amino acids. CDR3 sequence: CASSYGGGGNTIYF. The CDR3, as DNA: TGTGCCAGCAGTTACGGGGGCGGTGGAAACACCATATATTTT.

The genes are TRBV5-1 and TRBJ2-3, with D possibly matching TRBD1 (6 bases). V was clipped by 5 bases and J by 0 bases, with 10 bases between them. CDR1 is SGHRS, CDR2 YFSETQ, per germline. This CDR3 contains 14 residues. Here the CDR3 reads CASRGGQSTDTQYF. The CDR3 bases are TGCGCCAGCAGGGGTGGACAGAGCACAGATACGCAGTATTTT.

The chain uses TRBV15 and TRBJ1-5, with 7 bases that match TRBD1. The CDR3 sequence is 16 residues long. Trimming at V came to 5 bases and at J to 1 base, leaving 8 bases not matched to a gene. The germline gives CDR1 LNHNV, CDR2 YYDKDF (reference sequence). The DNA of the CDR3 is TGTGCCACCAGCGCCCAGGGGGGCGGGAGCAATCAGCCCCAGCATTTT. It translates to CATSAQGGGSNQPQHF.

The CDR3 here is CASSEAAALYYEQYF. The CDR3, as DNA: TGTGCCAGCAGTGAAGCAGCGGCCCTTTACTACGAGCAGTACTTC. The chain employs TRBV6-1 and TRBJ2-7, with D perhaps TRBD2 (5 bases). The V gene lost 0 bases and the J gene lost 3 bases, with 12 bases spanning the gap. The CDR3 is made up of 15 amino acids. Germline CDR1 is MNHNS and CDR2 is SASEGT.

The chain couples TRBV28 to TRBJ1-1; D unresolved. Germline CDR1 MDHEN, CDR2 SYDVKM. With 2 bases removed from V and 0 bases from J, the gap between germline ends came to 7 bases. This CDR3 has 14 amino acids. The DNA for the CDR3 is TGTGCCAGCAGTTTACTGGCTTTGAACACTGAAGCTTTCTTT. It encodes CASSLLALNTEAFF.

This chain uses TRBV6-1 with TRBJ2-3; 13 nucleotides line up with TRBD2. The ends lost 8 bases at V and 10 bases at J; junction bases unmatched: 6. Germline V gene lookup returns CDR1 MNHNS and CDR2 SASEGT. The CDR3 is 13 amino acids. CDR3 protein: CASGTSGGASQYF. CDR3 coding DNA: TGTGCCAGCGGAACTAGCGGGGGGGCTTCGCAGTATTTT.